A single sample gave rise to the 18 T cell receptor beta chains below, sequenced in a study of cytomegalovirus exposure and HLA in healthy donors (dated by TCRdb to about 2017). The method was the immunoSEQ multiplex PCR assay. For the multiplex PCR, a mixture combining 60 forward primers for TCR Vbeta segments and 13 reverse primers for TCR Jbeta segments was used. In its TCRdb copy, this immuneACCESS table keeps in-frame sequences only and misses some clones. Where compared with another copy, unresolved V genes explain less than half of these, and the others have no known cause. This sample is represented by fewer than 200,000 clones; roughly 8.7% of them were singletons. Less than 1.5% of the sample is in the top ten clones. Sample: PBMCs. Receptor source: a woman aged 25 to 39 in good health and CMV-seropositive.

The chain links TRBV6-5 to TRBJ2-7; D might be TRBD2 (5 bases). The CDR3 contains 14 residues. V was clipped by 8 bases and J by 1 base, with 15 bases between them. Looked up from germline, CDR1 is MNHEY and CDR2 is SVGAGI. As DNA, the CDR3 is TGTGCCAGCCGGCCGGCGGGCCTGTCCTACGAGCAGTACTTC. Amino acid sequence: CASRPAGLSYEQYF.

V usage is TRBV7-2 and J usage is TRBJ1-2, with 10 bases aligning to TRBD1. The CDR3 consists of 15 residues. Germline V gene data show CDR1 as SGHTA and CDR2 as FQGNSA. V shed 5 bases, J shed 3 bases, and the junction held 6 bases outside the gene matches. The CDR3 loop is CASSPAGTGDYGYTF. As DNA, the CDR3 is TGTGCCAGCAGCCCGGCGGGGACAGGGGACTATGGCTACACCTTC.

This clone was counted only a few times. The chain uses TRBV7-6 and TRBJ2-2; a weak D match, TRBD1 (6 bases). With 1 base removed from V and 4 bases from J, the gap between germline ends came to 25 bases. The CDR3 totals 20 residues. The V gene's germline CDR1 is SGHVS and CDR2 FNYEAQ. The CDR3 bases are TGTGCCAGCAGCTTAGTAACTCCGTTGGGCCGGGACAAATCCACCGGGGAGCTGTTTTTT. Translation: CASSLVTPLGRDKSTGELFF.

The CDR3 spells CASGRLSSSYEQYF. The CDR3 region has the DNA TGTGCCAGCGGTCGACTATCGAGCTCCTACGAGCAGTACTTC. The chain links TRBV2 to TRBJ2-7, with a possible D match to TRBD2 (5 bases). Trimming stripped 8 bases from V and 0 bases from J, with 14 bases between. Germline V gene data show CDR1 as SNHLY and CDR2 as FYNNEI. CDR3 length: 14 residues.

This chain joins TRBV7-6 and TRBJ2-3; the match to TRBD2 covers 8 bases. The junction had 8 bases not matched to a gene; V was cut back by 5 bases and J by 4 bases. Per germline, CDR1 SGHVS and CDR2 FNYEAQ. CDR3 size: 15 residues. The CDR3 DNA reads as TGTGCCAGCAGCCCTGGACTAGCTCGAGCAGATACGCAGTATTTT. Residues: CASSPGLARADTQYF.

This clone was recorded a few times. The chain combines TRBV27 with TRBJ2-7; TRBD2 is a possible D gene (5 bases). CDR1 is MNHEY, CDR2 SMNVEV, per germline (reference sequence). V was clipped by 2 bases and J by 6 bases, with 11 bases between them. The CDR3 is made up of 13 amino acids. The CDR3 region is CASSLAGGSEQYF. In DNA form, the CDR3 reads TGTGCCAGCAGTTTAGCCGGAGGTAGCGAGCAGTACTTC.

This clone was found a few times. The V call is TRBV9, the J call TRBJ1-1, with no clear D. V gave up 0 bases and J gave up 3 bases, with 9 bases separating them. Germline V gives CDR1 SGDLS, CDR2 YYNGEE. The CDR3 spans 14 residues. This chain's CDR3 is CASSVAWGDTEAFF. The CDR3 DNA reads TGTGCCAGCAGCGTAGCGTGGGGAGACACTGAAGCTTTCTTT. The full variable domain, with the rest looked up from reference TRBV9 and TRBJ1-1, is DSGVTQTPKHLITATGQRVTLRCSPRSGDLSVYWYQQSLDQGLQFLIQYYNGEERAKGNILERFSAQQFPDLHSELNLSSLELGDSALYFCASSVAWGDTEAFFGQGTRLTVV.

In its sample, this clone was seen a few times. The V gene is TRBV20-1, the J gene TRBJ2-7; D unresolved. Trimming removed 4 bases from V and 4 bases from J, with 5 bases in between. The germline V gene has CDR1 DFQATT and CDR2 SNEGSKA (reference sequence). This CDR3 is 10 amino acids long. CDR3 bases: TGCAGTGCTAACCAGTACGAGCAGTACTTC. This encodes CSANQYEQYF.

The V call is TRBV6-1, the J call TRBJ2-7, with TRBD2 matching 9 bases. The CDR3 sequence is 15 residues long. The trim removed 2 bases at V and 2 bases at J, leaving 4 bases unmatched. Germline CDR1 is MNHNS and CDR2 is SASEGT. This CDR3 is CASSEKAGGPYEQYF. CDR3 bases: TGTGCCAGCAGTGAAAAGGCGGGAGGGCCCTACGAGCAGTACTTC.

On this clone: Other DNA sequences within the sample encode an identical CDR3. V gene TRBV5-1 combines with J gene TRBJ1-1; D gene unclear. Trimming took 1 base from V and 0 from J, leaving 4 bases between them. CDR3 length equals 13 residues. Germline-derived CDR1 and CDR2 are SGHRS and YFSETQ. The CDR3 sequence is CASSLYMNTEAFF. CDR3 DNA: TGCGCCAGCAGCTTGTATATGAACACTGAAGCTTTCTTT.

The sample holds a few counts of this clone. The chain combines TRBV2 with TRBJ2-1; D is possibly TRBD1 (6 bases). In germline, CDR1 is SNHLY, CDR2 FYNNEI. V gave up 6 bases and J gave up 9 bases, with 30 bases separating them. There are 18 residues in the CDR3. CDR3 loop: CASRATEGHSSRLCEQFF. The CDR3 DNA reads TGTGCCAGCAGGGCCACAGAGGGACACTCTAGCCGCTTATGTGAGCAGTTCTTC. Based on the CDR3 plus reference TRBV2 and TRBJ2-1, the full variable domain is EPEVTQTPSHQVTQMGQEVILRCVPISNHLYFYWYRQILGQKVEFLVSFYNNEISEKSEIFDDQFSVERPDGSNFTLKIRSTKLEDSAMYFCASRATEGHSSRLCEQFFGPGTRLTVL.

In this sample, this clone turned up a few times. The chain has TRBV9 and TRBJ1-2; TRBD1 aligns across 7 bases. V lost 4 bases and J lost 7; bases outside the gene matches: 10. Germline V lookup: CDR1 SGDLS, CDR2 YYNGEE. This CDR3 is 14 amino acids long. The CDR3 loop reads CASSLHRGPLGYTF. The CDR3 DNA follows: TGTGCCAGCAGCTTACACAGGGGTCCCCTTGGCTACACCTTC.

Only a few counts were recorded for this clone. The V and J genes are TRBV5-6 and TRBJ2-5, with a weak D call TRBD1 (5 bases). Trimming cost V 1 base and J 3 bases, with 10 bases left between them. The CDR3 contains 14 residues. CDR1 SGHDT and CDR2 YYEEEE come from the germline V gene. In nucleotides, the CDR3 is TGTGCCAGCAGCTTGTTGGGGCCAGAAGAGACCCAGTACTTC. Translation: CASSLLGPEETQYF.

This chain's CDR3 is CASSLFPGLDNSPLHF. The DNA of the CDR3 is TGTGCCAGCAGTTTATTTCCGGGTCTGGATAATTCACCCCTCCACTTT. The gene calls are TRBV27 and TRBJ1-6; D is uncertain. The CDR3 is made up of 16 amino acids. Germline V gene lookup returns CDR1 MNHEY and CDR2 SMNVEV (reference sequence). The V and J ends lost 1 base and 5 bases respectively, with 12 bases between them.

J is TRBJ2-7 and V is TRBV5-4; 7 bases match TRBD1. V shed 4 bases and J 3 bases; nucleotides not matched to a gene: 10. Germline CDR1 and CDR2: SGHNT and YYREEE (reference sequence). The CDR3 runs 15 residues. The CDR3 reads CASSRGQAKDYEQYF. The DNA for the CDR3 is TGTGCCAGCAGCAGAGGACAGGCGAAGGACTACGAGCAGTACTTC. Full variable domain (remainder filled in from reference TRBV5-4 and TRBJ2-7): ETGVTQSPTHLIKTRGQQVTLRCSSQSGHNTVSWYQQALGQGPQFIFQYYREEENGRGNFPPRFSGLQFPNYSSELNVNALELDDSALYLCASSRGQAKDYEQYFGPGTRLTVT.

This chain uses TRBV7-9 with TRBJ2-7, with D maybe TRBD2 (6 bases). The CDR3 runs 11 residues. V was shortened by 5 bases and J by 7 bases, with 9 bases between the two germline ends. Germline V CDR1 and CDR2: SEHNR, FQNEAQ (reference sequence). As DNA, the CDR3 is TGTGCCAGCAGCCGGGCGGGGGAGCAGTACTTC. Translated: CASSRAGEQYF.

The rearrangement uses TRBV27 and TRBJ1-1; maybe TRBD1 (5 bases). Germline CDR1 is MNHEY and CDR2 is SMNVEV (reference sequence). The CDR3 loop spans 11 amino acids. Between the trimmed V and J ends, which lost 5 bases and 7 bases, there was a span of 8 bases. The CDR3 DNA reads as TGTGCCAGCAGTCCCGGGGGTGAAGCTTTCTTT. Its translation: CASSPGGEAFF.

The CDR3 loop is CASSGTSSYEQYF. CDR3 in DNA: TGTGCCAGCAGCGGGACAAGCTCCTACGAGCAGTACTTC. The chain has TRBV5-4 and TRBJ2-7; TRBD1 might be the D (6 bases). With 4 bases removed from V and 0 bases from J, the gap between germline ends came to 8 bases. Germline CDR1 SGHNT, CDR2 YYREEE (reference sequence). The CDR3 length is 13 residues.